These 27 T cell receptor beta chains were sequenced from one sample in a study of T cells in Graves' hyperthyroidism and ophthalmopathy. RNA transcripts provided the source from which TCR beta CDR3 regions were amplified. HTBI primers were used for first-round RT-PCR of the TCR CDR3. TCRdb recomputed calls from the multiplex PCR reads with MiXCR, one row per CDR3 protein. This table has 700,000 to 850,000 distinct CDR3 sequences, 35% appearing once. What was sequenced was blood. These receptors came from a woman aged 40 to 50 with Graves' hyperthyroidism.

This clonotype has just a few counts. V gene TRBV9 combines with J gene TRBJ2-7, with D possibly being TRBD1 or TRBD2 (5 bases each). This CDR3 is built from 16 residues. In germline, CDR1 is SGDLS, CDR2 YYNGEE. The V end was cut by 0 bases, the J end by 5 bases, with 18 bases between. The CDR3 DNA reads as TGTGCCAGCAGCGTAGGAGGGCGTCCTCTAGGGGACGAGCAGTACTTC. Translating gives CASSVGGRPLGDEQYF.

This clonotype was detected many times. The V gene is TRBV7-2, the J gene TRBJ2-2; D uncertain. Germline loops: CDR1 SGHTA, CDR2 FQGNSA. The ends were cut back, 5 bases at V and 6 bases at J, with 10 bases in the middle. This CDR3 has 13 amino acids. The CDR3 DNA is TGTGCCAGCAGCACCCGGATGCCCGGGGAGCTGTTTTTT. Translated: CASSTRMPGELFF. Supplemented by reference TRBV7-2 and TRBJ2-2, the full variable domain reads GAGVSQSPSNKVTEKGKDVELRCDPISGHTALYWYRQSLGQGLEFLIYFQGNSAPDKSGLPSDRFSAERTGGSVSTLTIQRTQQEDSAVYLCASSTRMPGELFFGEGSRLTVL.

This clonotype was seen a few times. This chain uses TRBV12-3 or TRBV12-4 with TRBJ1-1; D is uncertain. There are 16 residues in the CDR3. V lost 5 bases, J lost 1 base, and 17 bases lay in between. The CDR3 DNA reads as TGTGCCAGCAGTCCTTGGACCGAATGGGGGAACACTGAAGCTTTCTTT. It translates to CASSPWTEWGNTEAFF.

Note on this clonotype: A read error is possible here, since a much larger clone lies one base away. This sequence joins TRBV9 and TRBJ2-5; the D call may be TRBD1 or TRBD2 (6 bases each). Germline CDR1 reads SGDLS; CDR2 reads YYNGEE. This CDR3 has 17 residues. The CDR3 DNA is TGTGCCAGCGGCGTAGAGGGAGGACAGCCGTACCAAGAGACCCAGTACTTC. It specifies CASGVEGGQPYQETQYF.

V and J are TRBV2 and TRBJ1-2, with TRBD1 as a possible D gene (6 bases). CDR3 size: 16 residues. Trimming cost V 6 bases and J 2 bases, with 19 bases left between them. Germline CDR1 SNHLY, CDR2 FYNNEI. CDR3 sequence reads: CASSQEPRQANYGYTF. DNA of the CDR3: TGTGCCAGCAGCCAAGAGCCGCGACAGGCGAACTATGGCTACACCTTC.

As regards this clonotype: One end of the junction is discordant with germline, which a read error may explain. The genes are TRBV5-1 and TRBJ1-1; TRBD1 matches at 9 bases. Germline CDR1 reads SGHRS; CDR2 reads YFSETQ. This CDR3 spans 15 amino acids. DNA of the CDR3: TGTGCCAGCAGCTTGCGCGGGACAGGGAACACTGGAGCTTTCTTT. Its translation is CASSLRGTGNTGAFF.

In this sample, this clonotype turned up many times. The chain employs TRBV5-6 and TRBJ2-5; no reliable D call. The length of the CDR3 is 12 residues. In germline, CDR1 is SGHDT, CDR2 YYEEEE. Trimming removed 0 bases from V and 5 bases from J, with 5 bases in between. The CDR3 DNA sequence: TGTGCCAGCAGCTTGGATTGGGAGACCCAGTACTTC. Translating gives CASSLDWETQYF.

In this sample, this clonotype turned up many times. The chain employs TRBV5-1 and TRBJ1-1, with 9 bases identical to TRBD1. Trimming removed 0 bases from V and 1 base from J; junction bases left unmatched: 10. CDR3 size: 18 residues. Germline CDR1 reads SGHRS; CDR2 reads YFSETQ. CDR3 loop: CASSLGQPGTGSNTEAFF. The CDR3 DNA reads as TGCGCCAGCAGCTTGGGACAACCCGGGACAGGGTCGAACACTGAAGCTTTCTTT.

The rearrangement joins TRBV10-3 to TRBJ1-5; 7 bases are a match to TRBD1. The length of the CDR3 is 13 residues. V was clipped by 0 bases and J by 14 bases; unmatched bases: 7. Germline CDR1 and CDR2: ENHRY and SYGVKD. CDR3 sequence reads: CAISESTGSNEHF. In DNA, the CDR3 is TGTGCCATCAGTGAGTCGACAGGGAGCAATGAGCATTTT.

Only a few counts were recorded for this clonotype. V usage is TRBV7-2 and J usage is TRBJ2-7; D remains unclear. Germline V gene sequence: CDR1 SGHTA, CDR2 FQGNSA. Trimming shortened V by 1 base and J by 1 base, and 17 bases separated the two germline ends. This CDR3 has 17 amino acids. Here the CDR3 reads CASSLGSRAGASYEQYF. DNA for the CDR3: TGTGCCAGCAGCTTAGGGTCTAGGGCCGGTGCTTCCTACGAGCAGTACTTC.

This clonotype has a handful of counts. The chain couples TRBV13 to TRBJ2-5; 10 bases line up with TRBD2. Germline V gene lookup returns CDR1 PRHDT and CDR2 FYEKMQ (reference sequence). This CDR3 spans 16 amino acids. V was pared by 2 bases and J by 3 bases, with 6 bases of the junction left unmatched. CDR3 bases: TGTGCCAGCAGCTTAAGTCGAGGACTAGCGGAAGAGACCCAGTACTTC. It is translated as CASSLSRGLAEETQYF.

This rearrangement joins TRBV7-9 to TRBJ1-4, with unresolved D. This CDR3 is 16 amino acids long. Trimming cost V 3 bases and J 4 bases, with 15 bases left between them. CDR1 SEHNR and CDR2 FQNEAQ come from the germline V gene (reference sequence). The CDR3: CASSFPRLGYNEKLFF. DNA for the CDR3: TGTGCCAGCAGCTTCCCTCGGCTGGGCTATAATGAAAAACTGTTTTTT.

The chain recombines TRBV4-3 with TRBJ1-2; D uncertain. Per germline, CDR1 LGHNA and CDR2 YSLEER. V lost 4 bases and J lost 3, with 9 bases in between. The CDR3 contains 13 residues. In nucleotides, the CDR3 is TGCGCCAGCAGCCCCGCCTGGTACTATGGCTACACCTTC. Its translation is CASSPAWYYGYTF.

The rearrangement links TRBV10-3 to TRBJ1-1; 10 bases map to TRBD1. CDR1 and CDR2 (germline): ENHRY, SYGVKD. This CDR3 has 16 amino acids. The V and J ends lost 5 bases and 1 base, in that order; junction bases with no gene match: 7. The CDR3 coding sequence is TGTGCCATCAGTTATCTGCGGGACAGGGGGAACACTGAAGCTTTCTTT. It is translated as CAISYLRDRGNTEAFF.

The sample holds a few counts of this clonotype. The gene calls are TRBV4-3 and TRBJ2-2; TRBD2 aligns across 7 bases. With 0 bases clipped from V and 0 bases from J, the junction kept 1 base outside the gene matches. CDR1 and CDR2 from the germline V gene are LGHNA and YSLEER. The CDR3 runs 16 residues. CDR3 amino acids: CASSQDRGANTGELFF. DNA of the CDR3: TGCGCCAGCAGCCAAGATCGGGGGGCGAACACCGGGGAGCTGTTTTTT.

This clonotype was observed a few times. The V gene is TRBV28, the J gene TRBJ2-5, with 14 bases matching TRBD2. The CDR3 runs 17 residues. Germline CDR1 MDHEN, CDR2 SYDVKM. The V gene end was trimmed by 6 bases and the J gene end by 3 bases; junction bases not matched to a gene: 9. The CDR3: CASSRGTSGSREETQYF. CDR3 sequence (DNA): TGTGCCAGCAGCCGAGGGACTAGCGGGAGTAGGGAAGAGACCCAGTACTTC.

The rearrangement links TRBV24-1 to TRBJ1-2, with unresolved D. V was trimmed by 11 bases and J by 0 bases, leaving 12 bases between them. The CDR3 runs 13 residues. Germline loops: CDR1 KGHDR, CDR2 SFDVKD. The CDR3 DNA reads TGTGCCAGCGGAGTGTCAGCTAACTATGGCTACACCTTC. Residues: CASGVSANYGYTF.

This clonotype was seen ten or more times. The chain links TRBV25-1 to TRBJ1-6; perhaps TRBD1 as D (5 bases). CDR1 MGHDK and CDR2 SYGVNS come from the germline V gene. Trimming shortened V by 8 bases and J by 10 bases, and 12 bases separated the two germline ends. The CDR3 sequence is 12 residues long. The CDR3 DNA reads as TGTGCCAGCCGGGACCAGTACTCACCCCTCCACTTT. Residues: CASRDQYSPLHF.

This chain uses TRBV10-3 with TRBJ1-3; D remains unclear. Germline CDR1 is ENHRY and CDR2 is SYGVKD. The CDR3 covers 13 residues. V was cut by 5 bases and J by 1 base, with 6 bases left in between. Here the CDR3 reads CAISSDSGNTIYF. CDR3 DNA: TGTGCCATCAGTTCAGATTCTGGAAACACCATATATTTT.

The sample holds many counts of this clonotype. The rearrangement links TRBV11-2 to TRBJ2-7; D is perhaps TRBD1 (6 bases). The germline V and J ends were trimmed by 5 bases and 3 bases, with 17 bases remaining between them. CDR1 and CDR2 from the germline V gene are SGHAT and FQNNGV. The CDR3 covers 15 residues. The CDR3 protein is CASSETRDKNYEQYF. CDR3 bases: TGTGCCAGCAGCGAAACCCGGGACAAGAACTACGAGCAGTACTTC. The whole variable domain, filled in from reference TRBV11-2 and TRBJ2-7, reads EAGVAQSPRYKIIEKRQSVAFWCNPISGHATLYWYQQILGQGPKLLIQFQNNGVVDDSQLPKDRFSAERLKGVDSTLKIQPAKLEDSAVYLCASSETRDKNYEQYFGPGTRLTVT.

This clonotype was counted at least ten times. The rearrangement links TRBV12-3 or TRBV12-4 to TRBJ1-6; TRBD1 matches at 8 bases. The length of the CDR3 is 16 residues. V shed 5 bases and J 11 bases; nucleotides not matched to a gene: 14. The CDR3 protein is CASSPRQGTVIAPLHF. In DNA, the CDR3 is TGTGCCAGCAGTCCACGACAGGGGACTGTAATTGCACCCCTCCACTTT.

This clonotype was seen at least ten times. This CDR3 reads CASSSPRPQETQYF. The CDR3 region has the DNA TGTGCCAGCAGCTCACCACGGCCGCAAGAGACCCAGTACTTC. V is TRBV12-3 or TRBV12-4 and J is TRBJ2-5; D unclear. The ends were cut back, 6 bases at V and 2 bases at J, with 13 bases in the middle. The CDR3 spans 14 residues.

The J gene is TRBJ1-4, the V gene TRBV20-1; D may be TRBD1 (6 bases). The CDR3 consists of 14 residues. Trimming cost V 6 bases and J 8 bases, with 19 bases left between them. Germline values: CDR1 DFQATT, CDR2 SNEGSKA (reference sequence). CDR3 bases: TGCAGTGCCACGGACTCAGGGGATGGGGAAAAACTGTTTTTT. It specifies CSATDSGDGEKLFF.

This clonotype has ten or more counts. The genes are TRBV12-3 or TRBV12-4 and TRBJ2-5; tentatively, D is TRBD1 (5 bases). The CDR3 totals 13 residues. Trimming took off 6 bases at V and 9 bases at J, with 17 bases between the two ends. CDR3 loop: CASSPLRDAAQYF. In nucleotides, the CDR3 is TGTGCCAGCAGCCCCCTCAGGGATGCGGCCCAGTACTTC.

The CDR3 loop is CASSSAAPTENTEAFF. The CDR3 coding sequence is TGTGCCAGCAGTTCAGCGGCGCCGACAGAGAACACTGAAGCTTTCTTT. The chain combines TRBV28 with TRBJ1-1; D possibly corresponds to TRBD1 (5 bases). The CDR3 has 16 amino acids. The V gene lost 4 bases and the J gene lost 1 base, with 16 bases spanning the gap. The germline V gene encodes CDR1 MDHEN and CDR2 SYDVKM.

The chain couples TRBV7-2 to TRBJ2-7; D unresolved. Deletions cut 5 bases from V and 1 base from J, with 15 bases between. The CDR3 totals 15 residues. Germline CDR1 reads SGHTA; CDR2 reads FQGNSA. The CDR3 here is CASSERSGPSYEQYF. CDR3 sequence (DNA): TGTGCCAGCAGCGAACGATCCGGACCATCCTACGAGCAGTACTTC.

The chain has TRBV15 and TRBJ2-2, with 9 bases identical to TRBD1. The CDR3 covers 21 residues. CDR1 and CDR2 (germline): LNHNV, YYDKDF (reference sequence). V gave up 0 bases and J gave up 3 bases; unmatched junction bases: 17. The CDR3 sequence is CATSREGAPGQGVRDTGELFF. CDR3 DNA: TGTGCCACCAGCAGAGAGGGGGCACCGGGACAGGGTGTTCGCGACACCGGGGAGCTGTTTTTT.